This TCR beta chain emerged from a study of shared clonotypes between healthy human individuals (dated by TCRdb to 2019 to 2021). General notes on the study: The cohort comprised two women and a few men aged 18 to 49 years. The study deeply sequenced blood TCR repertoires of about five healthy adults to estimate repertoire size and the extent of clonotype sharing between individuals. To increase sequencing depth and limit assay-specific biases, TCR repertoire library preparation and sequencing were carried out by different laboratories using diverse techniques. Between about 0.94 and 8.9 billion PBMCs per donor were obtained by leukapheresis. Points the paper makes about the study in general: Based on pairwise subsampling, the degree of clonotype sharing among donors was expected to be affected by sequencing depth. Because the study included a small number of donors, the genetic and exposure-history diversity represented was limited. Sampling was limited to blood, and TCR repertoires in tissue likely differ from TCR repertoires in blood.

TCR CDR3 regions were amplified from genomic DNA by multiplex PCR using the deep immunoSEQ assay. For each cell subset, the extracted genomic DNA was distributed evenly across all wells of several immunoSEQ 96-well plates, and each plate served as one replicate. Each replicate PCR for unsorted PBMC received approximately 0.3 ug genomic DNA, equal to 30,000 to 35,000 T cell genomes. Ten immunoSEQ deep assay plates were used to sequence unsorted PBMC genomic DNA. Purified libraries were quantified with a Qubit 3.0 fluorometer, sized on a Bioanalyzer 2100, and re-quantified with the KAPA Library Quantification kit. Every immunoSEQ 96-well plate was sequenced on a separate single-read 150-cycle Illumina NextSeq 550 flow cell. The paper's data handling went like this. Because the immunoSEQ output held only junctional sequences and lacked quality scores, the filtering could not match the filtering applied to full-length reads. Sequences were annotated with PyIR, a Python wrapper for IgBLAST v1.9, using IMGT germline references to assign V/J genes and CDR3. Reads with weak V/J assignments (E-value above 1e-6), missing CDR3, stop codons, out-of-frame junctions, or ambiguous translated residues were removed. V3J clonotypes were defined as sequences sharing the same inferred V gene, J gene, and CDR3 amino acid sequence. The percentage overlap between two repertoires was calculated by dividing the number of shared unique clonotypes by the size of the smaller repertoire. RTK rarefaction, the Chao1 estimator, and Recon v2.1 estimates of unobserved clonotypes were used to assess repertoire richness. Held by TCRdb, this immuneACCESS table contains in-frame sequences only and omits some clones. Under half of the omission traces to an unresolved V gene where checked; the cause of the rest is unknown. V and J calls plus clone size are reproduced from that table; the DNA served to infer D and trimming. Here the sample has about half a million clones; 79% occur a single time. The ten most abundant clones make up about 12% of the sample.

Here V drops 3 bases and J drops 3 bases, and the junction holds 15 bases not matched to any gene. The CDR3 numbers 18 residues from cysteine through phenylalanine. Just CDR3 DNA is preserved here, 54 bases in frame from base 1. From the germline V gene, CDR1 is SGHRS and CDR2 is YFSETQ. As regards this clone: The antigen this receptor binds is unknown. Within one base of it there is no much larger clone, and no base qualities were kept.

The donors were healthy, HIV-negative adults who had no recently reported acute infections or vaccinations. Every donor was a Caucasian adult residing in Nashville, Tennessee, USA. For unsorted samples, approximately 89 million PBMCs were counted, and genomic DNA was extracted using the QIAamp DNA Blood Mini kit. After blood collection by leukapheresis, PBMCs were isolated using Ficoll-Histopaque density gradient centrifugation and then cryopreserved in the vapor phase of liquid nitrogen. The sample taken for sequencing was PBMCs. The chain employs TRBV5-1 and TRBJ2-3; TRBD2 agrees with 8 junctional bases. The source is a woman in her forties in good health. Some clones in this sample may be carry-over from other donors' samples. The DNA sequence is as follows: TGCGCCAGCAGCTGGGGGCACGGACGGGAGGGTTGGACAGATACGCAGTATTTT. Its coded protein is CASSWGHGREGWTDTQYF.